A selection of T cell receptor beta chains follows, all from one sample in a study of graft-versus-host responses after intestinal transplantation. Assay: immunoSEQ multiplex PCR; the TCRdb copy retains only in-frame clones and omits some. The sample consists of 60,000 to 65,000 clones, 89% of them appearing once. Sequenced here: ileum tissue, sampled approximately 56 weeks after transplant. The receptor set was obtained from a human patient who received an intestinal transplant, so some T cells may come from the graft donor. Each CDR3 is given with its conserved first and last residue. The order of the fields is V gene, J gene, D gene, clone size, CDR3 DNA, CDR3 protein. The D gene is left open where the match is weak. Clone size appears in some rows only: once, few, many, or a class for an expanded clone.

>TRBV14|TRBJ2-7|NA|NA
TGTGCCAGCAGCCAAAGATTTAAGGGGCAGTCTTACGAGCAGTACTTC
CASSQRFKGQSYEQYF
>TRBV6-5|TRBJ2-1|TRBD2|NA
TGTGCCAGCAGTCTAAGCGGGGGGGCCGGGAATGAGCAGTTCTTC
CASSLSGGAGNEQFF
>TRBV9|TRBJ1-4|TRBD1|NA
TGTGCCAGCATTCTTACAGCTGACAGGGATACCGCAACTAATGAAAAACTGTTTTTT
CASILTADRDTATNEKLFF
>TRBV6-5|TRBJ2-5|TRBD2|few
TGTGCCAGCAGTCCGCCCCGGGAGGAAGAGACCCAGTACTTC
CASSPPREEETQYF
>TRBV29-1|TRBJ2-1|TRBD2|NA
TGCAGCGCCTCGGGAGGGGGTTCTAAGGCTAATGAGCAGTTCTTC
CSASGGGSKANEQFF
>TRBV10-3|TRBJ1-1|NA|NA
TGTGCCATCAGTGAGTCGTTTCAGAACACTGAAGCTTTCTTT
CAISESFQNTEAFF
>TRBV7-9|TRBJ2-5|NA|NA
TGTGCCAGCAGCTTCCAATCTAAAGAGACCCAGTACTTC
CASSFQSKETQYF
>TRBV5-1|TRBJ2-1|NA|NA
TGCGCCAGCAGCTCACCGGCCAATGAGCAGTTCTTC
CASSSPANEQFF
>TRBV4-1|TRBJ2-7|NA|NA
TGCGCCAGCAGCCAAGATAATTCGCCGGGGTCGTTGGGCGAGCAGTACTTC
CASSQDNSPGSLGEQYF
>TRBV7-3|TRBJ2-2|TRBD1|NA
TGTGCCAGCAGTCGACGACAGGGGGCAAACGGGGAGCTGTTTTTT
CASSRRQGANGELFF
>TRBV6-5|TRBJ2-7|TRBD1|NA
TGTGCCAGCACCTCGGACAGGTTCTCCTACGAGCAGTACTTC
CASTSDRFSYEQYF
>TRBV27|TRBJ1-5|NA|NA
TGTGCCAGCAGTTTCGGGGGGTTGGGCAATCAGCCCCAGCATTTT
CASSFGGLGNQPQHF
>TRBV7-2|TRBJ2-5|TRBD2|NA
TGTGCCAGCAGCGGCCGAAGCGGGAGGGCGTCAGAGACCCAGTACTTC
CASSGRSGRASETQYF
>TRBV7-3|TRBJ2-1|NA|NA
TGTGCCAGCAGCCCCAATGGTTACAATGAGCAGTTCTTC
CASSPNGYNEQFF
>TRBV5-4|TRBJ2-1|NA|few
TGTGCCAGCAGCCTTTACAATGAGCAGTTCTTC
CASSLYNEQFF
>TRBV6-5|TRBJ2-7|NA|NA
TGTGCCAGCAGGATCAGGAGTAACTACGAGCAGTACTTC
CASRIRSNYEQYF
>TRBV11-2|TRBJ2-7|NA|few
TGTGCCAGCAGCTCGACGCAGGGGCGCAACGAGCAGTACTTC
CASSSTQGRNEQYF